The 16 T cell receptor beta chains given below trace back to one sample, sequenced in a study of blood T cell repertoires in COVID-19. Data came from immunoSEQ multiplex PCR; TCRdb stores just in-frame clones and leaves some out. The data show some 450,000 clones, roughly 90% seen once. The specimen was peripheral blood. These receptors all stem from a man aged 18 to 30 with COVID-19, enrolled during active disease.

The rearrangement links TRBV4-1 to TRBJ2-3; D is perhaps TRBD2 (5 bases). The CDR3 contains 15 residues. Germline CDR1 MGHRA, CDR2 YSYEKL. V shed 4 bases and J shed 0 bases, with 11 bases lying between them. As DNA, the CDR3 is TGCGCCAGCAGCCTCGTCCAGCGGAGCACAGATACGCAGTATTTT. Translation gives CASSLVQRSTDTQYF.

J is TRBJ2-5 and V is TRBV15; TRBD2 might be the D (5 bases). V shed 0 bases and J shed 7 bases, with 18 bases lying between them. Germline V gives CDR1 LNHNV, CDR2 YYDKDF (reference sequence). This CDR3 region has 16 residues. The CDR3: CATSRDNAGSRGTQYF. In nucleotides, the CDR3 is TGTGCCACCAGCAGAGATAACGCAGGTTCTCGGGGGACCCAGTACTTC.

J is TRBJ2-1 and V is TRBV7-8; D is unclear. The CDR3 is 14 residues long. V lost 5 bases, J lost 2 bases, and 10 bases lay in between. Germline loops: CDR1 SGHVS, CDR2 FQNEAQ. The DNA of the CDR3 is TGTGCCAGCAGCGCGAAGCTTGCCTACAATGAGCAGTTCTTC. Translation gives CASSAKLAYNEQFF.

A few counts support this clone. The rearrangement joins TRBV7-9 to TRBJ2-7; D may be TRBD1 (6 bases). The CDR3 spans 12 residues. Germline V CDR1 and CDR2: SEHNR, FQNEAQ (reference sequence). Trimming removed 8 bases at V and 0 bases at J, with 8 bases between. In DNA form, the CDR3 reads TGTGCCAGCCGGGACAACTCCTACGAGCAGTACTTC. It encodes CASRDNSYEQYF.

The CDR3 nucleotides are TGTGCCAGCTCACCATGGGCGGGAGTCGGGGGAAGCTCCTACAATGAGCAGTTCTTC. This encodes CASSPWAGVGGSSYNEQFF. The V and J genes are TRBV18 and TRBJ2-1, with 7 bases identical to TRBD2. Germline CDR1 reads KGHSH; CDR2 reads LQKENI. The CDR3 runs 19 residues. The V and J ends lost 2 bases and 0 bases, in that order; junction bases with no gene match: 13.

This chain connects TRBV4-2 to TRBJ2-1; D is unclear. The CDR3 has 13 amino acids. Trimming shortened V by 0 bases and J by 4 bases, and 4 bases separated the two germline ends. Germline CDR1 LGHNA, CDR2 YNFKEQ. CDR3 sequence (DNA): TGTGCCAGCAGCCAAGAGAGATACAATGAGCAGTTCTTC. Translation gives CASSQERYNEQFF.

This clone came up once. The chain joins TRBV14 to TRBJ1-1; the D is unclear. Trimming cost V 2 bases and J 4 bases, with 11 bases left between them. This CDR3 is 14 amino acids long. Per germline, CDR1 SGHDN and CDR2 FVKESK. The CDR3 nucleotides read TGTGCCAGCAGCCAACTACTAGTGACCACTGAAGCTTTCTTT. The encoded protein is CASSQLLVTTEAFF.

This sequence joins TRBV7-9 and TRBJ2-2, with D possibly matching TRBD2 (5 bases). In germline, CDR1 is SEHNR, CDR2 FQNEAQ (reference sequence). Trimming left V 1 base short and J 5 bases short, with 17 bases between. This CDR3 comprises 17 residues. In nucleotides, the CDR3 is TGTGCCAGCAGCTTAGTGGCCGGACTTCTACTGACCGGGGAGCTGTTTTTT. Translation: CASSLVAGLLLTGELFF.

This chain uses TRBV5-1 with TRBJ1-2; D gene ambiguous. With 2 bases removed from V and 1 base from J, the gap between germline ends came to 6 bases. Germline assignment: CDR1 SGHRS and CDR2 YFSETQ. This CDR3 is 13 amino acids long. The DNA of the CDR3 is TGCGCCAGCAGCTTTACAGATAACTATGGCTACACCTTC. Translation: CASSFTDNYGYTF.

The chain links TRBV7-9 to TRBJ2-5; D is perhaps TRBD2 (5 bases). Trimming cost V 5 bases and J 1 base, with 17 bases left between them. Germline CDR1 and CDR2: SEHNR and FQNEAQ (reference sequence). This CDR3 has 16 amino acids. The CDR3 sequence: CASSPVFGEIQETQYF. CDR3 in DNA: TGTGCCAGCAGCCCCGTGTTCGGGGAGATCCAAGAGACCCAGTACTTC.

The chain carries TRBV23-1 and TRBJ2-1; tentative D call: TRBD1 (6 bases). TRBV23-1 is annotated as an ORF whose role is uncertain. V lost 3 bases and J 1 base, leaving 10 bases between the germline ends. This CDR3 is 15 amino acids long. CDR3 nucleotide sequence: TGCGCCAGCAGTCACACAGGGCCTTCCTACAATGAGCAGTTCTTC. It translates to CASSHTGPSYNEQFF.

The sample holds a few counts of this clone. This chain links TRBV3-1 (or the pseudogene TRBV3-2) with TRBJ1-2; TRBD1 matches at 7 bases. The CDR3 is made up of 12 amino acids. V lost 7 bases to trimming and J lost 3 bases; unmatched junction nucleotides: 2. The germline V gene has CDR1 LGHDT and CDR2 YNNKEL (reference sequence). The CDR3 spells CASTTGDYGYTF. The CDR3 DNA reads TGTGCCAGCACTACAGGGGACTATGGCTACACCTTC.

This clone was observed a handful of times. The gene calls are TRBV5-1 and TRBJ2-2, with a tentative D call TRBD1 (6 bases). Trimming cost V 2 bases and J 1 base, with 6 bases left between them. CDR1 is SGHRS and CDR2 is YFSETQ in the germline V gene. This CDR3 is 14 amino acids long. CDR3 protein: CASSLQGNTGELFF. The DNA of the CDR3 is TGCGCCAGCAGCTTACAGGGGAACACCGGGGAGCTGTTTTTT.

The rearrangement uses TRBV9 and TRBJ2-7, with 8 bases lining up with TRBD2. V lost 3 bases and J lost 6; bases outside the gene matches: 5. Germline CDR1 reads SGDLS; CDR2 reads YYNGEE. The CDR3 consists of 13 residues. The CDR3 coding sequence is TGTGCCAGCAGCGCCGGGGGGGAGAGCGAGCAGTACTTC. The encoded protein is CASSAGGESEQYF.

As regards this clone: The same CDR3 arises from other DNA sequences in this sample as well. This sequence joins TRBV20-1 and TRBJ2-7; tentative D call: TRBD2 (6 bases). The CDR3 runs to 11 residues. The ends were cut back, 3 bases at V and 4 bases at J, with 7 bases in the middle. Germline lookup yields CDR1 DFQATT and CDR2 SNEGSKA (reference sequence). The chain's CDR3 is CSASRGYEQYF. DNA for the CDR3: TGCAGTGCTAGTCGGGGGTACGAGCAGTACTTC.

The rearrangement uses TRBV7-9 and TRBJ2-3; 14 nucleotides agree with TRBD2. The CDR3 runs to 19 residues. Germline values: CDR1 SEHNR, CDR2 FQNEAQ (reference sequence). Unmatched junction bases numbered 21, after V lost 7 bases and J lost 9 bases. The CDR3 nucleotides read TGTGCCAGCACAATTCCTAACTCATCGGGACTAGCGGGAGTTGGGACGCAGTATTTT. This sequence encodes CASTIPNSSGLAGVGTQYF.